This T cell receptor (beta chain) was captured in a study of a mutant IDH1 vaccine in newly diagnosed glioma. The overall study: In some groups vaccination began 4-6 weeks post-radiotherapy; others received it with temozolomide. Treated patients had a mean age of 40.4 years and an approximately 60% male, 37.5% female split.

A single count supports this clone. What it binds is unknown. Unmatched junction bases numbered 7, after V lost 4 bases and J lost 4 bases. The CDR3 is made up of 14 amino acids. Germline V CDR1 and CDR2: MNHEY, SMNVEV (reference sequence). Regarding the study as a whole: Among all patients, vaccine-induced immune responses occurred in 80% to 95%.

Noted time point: week 47, end of study. The content of each vaccine dose was 300 ug of mutant IDH1 20-mer peptide, and topical imiquimod accompanied it. Profiling relied on immunoSEQ multiplex PCR, and the TCRdb table lists in-frame clones only, not all of them. Among tens of thousands of clones listed, 75% to 90% were seen once. Sequenced material: PBMCs, taken from a glioma patient whose treatment included an IDH1 peptide vaccine. The V call is TRBV27, the J call TRBJ2-7, with 7 bases identical to TRBD1. The sequence was obtained from a woman between 45 and 65 years old with glioma. CDR3 sequence reads: CASSSRTGAYEQYF. CDR3 bases: TGTGCCAGCAGTTCAAGGACAGGTGCGTACGAGCAGTACTTC.